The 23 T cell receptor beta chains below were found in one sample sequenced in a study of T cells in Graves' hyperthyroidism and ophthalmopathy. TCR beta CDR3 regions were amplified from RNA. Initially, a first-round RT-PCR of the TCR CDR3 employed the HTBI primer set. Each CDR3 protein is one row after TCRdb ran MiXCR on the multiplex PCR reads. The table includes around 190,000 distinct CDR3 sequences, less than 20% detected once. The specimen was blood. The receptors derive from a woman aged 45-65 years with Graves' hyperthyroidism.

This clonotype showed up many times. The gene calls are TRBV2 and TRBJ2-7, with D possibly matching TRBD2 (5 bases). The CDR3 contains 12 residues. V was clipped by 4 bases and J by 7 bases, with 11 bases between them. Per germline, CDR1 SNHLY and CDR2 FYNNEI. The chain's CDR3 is CASSVLAAEQYF. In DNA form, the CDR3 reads TGTGCCAGCAGTGTTCTAGCAGCTGAGCAGTACTTC.

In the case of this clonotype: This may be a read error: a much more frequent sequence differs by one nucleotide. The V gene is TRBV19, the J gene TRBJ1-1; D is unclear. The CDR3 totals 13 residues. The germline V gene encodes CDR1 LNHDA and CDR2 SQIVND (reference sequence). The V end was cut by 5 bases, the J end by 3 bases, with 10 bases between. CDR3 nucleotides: TGTGCCAGTAGTGCTTCTTCTCACACTGAAGCTTTCTTT. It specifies CASSASSHTEAFF.

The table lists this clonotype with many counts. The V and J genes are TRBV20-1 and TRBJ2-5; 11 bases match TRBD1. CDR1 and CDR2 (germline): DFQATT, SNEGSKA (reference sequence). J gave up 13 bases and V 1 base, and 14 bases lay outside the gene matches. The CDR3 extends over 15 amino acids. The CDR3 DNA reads TGCAGTGCTAGAGTGAACTCCGGGACAGGGGGAATTGGGTACTTC. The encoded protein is CSARVNSGTGGIGYF.

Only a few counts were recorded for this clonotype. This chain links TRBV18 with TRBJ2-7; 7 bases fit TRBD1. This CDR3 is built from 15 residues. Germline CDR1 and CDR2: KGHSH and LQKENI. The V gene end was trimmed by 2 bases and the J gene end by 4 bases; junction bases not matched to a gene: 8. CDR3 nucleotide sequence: TGTGCCAGCTCACCAAAACAGGGGACCCTATACGAGCAGTACTTC. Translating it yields CASSPKQGTLYEQYF.

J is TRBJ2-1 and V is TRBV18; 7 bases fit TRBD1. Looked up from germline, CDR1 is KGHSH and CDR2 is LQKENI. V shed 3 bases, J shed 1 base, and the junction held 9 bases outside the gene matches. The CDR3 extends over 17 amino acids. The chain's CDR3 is CASSPPTGQGSYNEQFF. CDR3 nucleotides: TGTGCCAGCTCACCCCCGACAGGGCAGGGATCCTACAATGAGCAGTTCTTC.

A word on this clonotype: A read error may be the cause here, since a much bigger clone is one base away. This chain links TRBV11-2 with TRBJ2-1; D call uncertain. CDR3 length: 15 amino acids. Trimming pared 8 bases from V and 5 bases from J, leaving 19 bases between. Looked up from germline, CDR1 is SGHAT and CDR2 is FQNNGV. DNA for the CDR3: TGTGCCAGCCTAAAACATGAAAGCTACCACAATGAGCAGTTCTTC. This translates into CASLKHESYHNEQFF.

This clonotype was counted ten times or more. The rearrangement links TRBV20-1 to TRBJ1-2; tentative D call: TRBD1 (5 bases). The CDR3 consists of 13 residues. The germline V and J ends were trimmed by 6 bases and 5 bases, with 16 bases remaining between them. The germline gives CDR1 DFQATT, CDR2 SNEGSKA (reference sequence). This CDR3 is CSAATGTDYGYTF. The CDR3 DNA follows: TGCAGTGCCGCAACCGGGACGGATTATGGCTACACCTTC.

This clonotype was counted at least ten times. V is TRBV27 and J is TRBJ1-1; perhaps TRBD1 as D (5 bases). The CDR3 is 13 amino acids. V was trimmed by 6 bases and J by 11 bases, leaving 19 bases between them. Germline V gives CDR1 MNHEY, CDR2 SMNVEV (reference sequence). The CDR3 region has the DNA TGTGCCAGCAGACCAATGGGAGGGGTCGACGCTTTCTTT. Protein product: CASRPMGGVDAFF.

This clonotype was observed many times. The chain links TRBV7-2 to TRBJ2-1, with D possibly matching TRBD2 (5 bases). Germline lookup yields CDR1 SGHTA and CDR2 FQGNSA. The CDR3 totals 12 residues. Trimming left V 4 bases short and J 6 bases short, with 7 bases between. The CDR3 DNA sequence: TGTGCCAGCAGCTGGACTGGCAATGAGCAGTTCTTC. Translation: CASSWTGNEQFF.

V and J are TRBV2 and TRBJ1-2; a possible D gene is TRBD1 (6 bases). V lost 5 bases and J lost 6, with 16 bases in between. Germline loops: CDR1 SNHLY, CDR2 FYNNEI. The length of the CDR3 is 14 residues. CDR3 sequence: CASSTAGALNGYTF. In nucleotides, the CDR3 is TGTGCCAGCAGTACCGCGGGGGCGCTTAATGGCTACACCTTC.

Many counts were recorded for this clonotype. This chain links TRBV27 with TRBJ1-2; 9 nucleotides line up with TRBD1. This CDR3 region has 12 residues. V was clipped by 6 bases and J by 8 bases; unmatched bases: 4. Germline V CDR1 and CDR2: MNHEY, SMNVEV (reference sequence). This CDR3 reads CASSYTGGGYTF. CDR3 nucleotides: TGTGCCAGCAGCTATACAGGGGGCGGCTACACCTTC.

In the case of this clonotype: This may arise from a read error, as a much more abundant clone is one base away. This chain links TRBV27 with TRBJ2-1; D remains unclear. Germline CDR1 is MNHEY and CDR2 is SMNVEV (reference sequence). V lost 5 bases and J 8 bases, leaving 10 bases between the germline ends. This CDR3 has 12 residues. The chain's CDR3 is CASSLINDEQFF. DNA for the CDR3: TGTGCCAGCAGTCTAATAAACGATGAGCAGTTCTTC.

The DNA for the CDR3 is TGTGCCAGCAGCTTGGGTGGACAGGGATCCTATGGCTACACCTTC. Translating gives CASSLGGQGSYGYTF. This chain joins TRBV5-6 and TRBJ1-2, with TRBD1 matching 8 bases. V shed 0 bases, J shed 4 bases, and the junction held 5 bases outside the gene matches. CDR1 is SGHDT, CDR2 YYEEEE, per germline. The CDR3 sequence is 15 residues long.

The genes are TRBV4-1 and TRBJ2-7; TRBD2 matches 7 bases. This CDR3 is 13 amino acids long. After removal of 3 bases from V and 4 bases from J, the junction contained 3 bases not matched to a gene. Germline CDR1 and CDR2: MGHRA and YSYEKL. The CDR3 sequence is CASSQGTIYEQYF. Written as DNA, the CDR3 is TGCGCCAGCAGCCAGGGGACTATTTACGAGCAGTACTTC.

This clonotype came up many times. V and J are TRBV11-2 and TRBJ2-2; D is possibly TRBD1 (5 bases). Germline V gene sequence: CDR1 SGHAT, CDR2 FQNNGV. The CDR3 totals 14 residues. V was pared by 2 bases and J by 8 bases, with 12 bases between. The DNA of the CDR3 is TGTGCCAGCAGCTTATTGGACCAGGGTGGGGAGCTGTTTTTT. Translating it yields CASSLLDQGGELFF.

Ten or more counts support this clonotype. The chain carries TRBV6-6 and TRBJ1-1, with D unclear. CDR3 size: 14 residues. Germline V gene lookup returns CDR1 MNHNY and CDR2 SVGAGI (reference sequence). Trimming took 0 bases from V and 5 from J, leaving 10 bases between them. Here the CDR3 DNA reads TGTGCCAGCAGTTACTCGAGTTTTCGGACTGAAGCTTTCTTT. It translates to CASSYSSFRTEAFF.

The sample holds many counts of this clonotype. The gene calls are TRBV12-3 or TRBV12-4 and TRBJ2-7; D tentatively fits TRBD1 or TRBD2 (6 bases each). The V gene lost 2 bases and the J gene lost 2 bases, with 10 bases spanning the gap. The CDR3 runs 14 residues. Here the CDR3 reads CASSLRGPAYEQYF. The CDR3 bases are TGTGCCAGCAGTTTACGGGGGCCTGCCTACGAGCAGTACTTC.

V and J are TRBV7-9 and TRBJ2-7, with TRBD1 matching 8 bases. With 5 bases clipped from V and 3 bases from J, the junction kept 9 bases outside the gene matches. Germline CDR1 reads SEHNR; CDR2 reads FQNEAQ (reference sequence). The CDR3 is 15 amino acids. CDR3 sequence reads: CASSPDRVVDYEQYF. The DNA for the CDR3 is TGTGCCAGCAGCCCGGACAGGGTGGTCGACTACGAGCAGTACTTC.

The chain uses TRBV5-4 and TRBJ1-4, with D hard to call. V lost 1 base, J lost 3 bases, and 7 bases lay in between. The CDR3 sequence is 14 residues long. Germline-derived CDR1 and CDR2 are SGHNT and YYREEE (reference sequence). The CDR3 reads CASSLWESNEKLFF. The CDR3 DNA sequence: TGTGCCAGCAGCTTGTGGGAGTCTAATGAAAAACTGTTTTTT. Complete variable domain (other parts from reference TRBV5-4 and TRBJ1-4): ETGVTQSPTHLIKTRGQQVTLRCSSQSGHNTVSWYQQALGQGPQFIFQYYREEENGRGNFPPRFSGLQFPNYSSELNVNALELDDSALYLCASSLWESNEKLFFGSGTQLSVL.

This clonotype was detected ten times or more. CDR3 protein: CSVNGASHEQYF. As DNA, the CDR3 is TGCAGCGTTAACGGCGCGAGCCACGAGCAGTACTTC. V is TRBV29-1 and J is TRBJ2-7; D gene uncertain. Germline CDR1 SQVTM, CDR2 ANQGSEA. The CDR3 loop spans 12 amino acids. The V gene lost 5 bases and the J gene lost 5 bases, with 13 bases spanning the gap.

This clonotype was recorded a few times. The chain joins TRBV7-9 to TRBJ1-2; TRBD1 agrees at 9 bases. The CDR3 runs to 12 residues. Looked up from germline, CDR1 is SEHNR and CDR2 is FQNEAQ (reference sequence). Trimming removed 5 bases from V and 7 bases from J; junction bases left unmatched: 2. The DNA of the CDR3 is TGTGCCAGCAGCCAGACAGGGGGTGGCTACACCTTC. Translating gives CASSQTGGGYTF.

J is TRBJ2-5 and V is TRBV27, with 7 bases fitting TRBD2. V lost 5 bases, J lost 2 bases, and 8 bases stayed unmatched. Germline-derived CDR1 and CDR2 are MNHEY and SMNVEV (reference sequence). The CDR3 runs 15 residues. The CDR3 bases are TGTGCCAGCAGTCCCCTAGCGGACGTGCAAGAGACCCAGTACTTC. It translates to CASSPLADVQETQYF.

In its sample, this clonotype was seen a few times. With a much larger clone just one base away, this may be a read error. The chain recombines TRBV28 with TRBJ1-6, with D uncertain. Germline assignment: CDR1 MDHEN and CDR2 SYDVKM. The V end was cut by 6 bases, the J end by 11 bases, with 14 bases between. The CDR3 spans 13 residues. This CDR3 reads CASSPLRTPPLHF. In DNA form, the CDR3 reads TGTGCCAGCAGCCCCCTCAGGACTCCACCCCTCCACTTT.